This T cell receptor beta chain was retrieved from a study of beta chain features in type 1 diabetes. Study results and limitations: All four CD4+ subsets of Type 1 diabetes patients contained TCRB CDR3s that were moderately but significantly shorter. Healthy donors had naive, central memory and Treg TCRB repertoires that appeared less similar than those seen among patients.

Points on this clone: The target antigen is unknown.

The study reverse transcribed the entire isolated RNA, so it sequenced expressed TCRB transcripts. Clones were read by immunoSEQ multiplex PCR, and TCRdb kept only the in-frame ones, dropping some. This table holds about 160,000 clones, roughly 63% found once. This sequence was found in a man aged 25 to 40 with type 1 diabetes. Sequencing used naive CD4+ T cells from blood.

CDR3 sequence: CASNSGHATPINSPLHF. In DNA form, the CDR3 reads TGTGCTTCGAATTCAGGACACGCGACCCCTATTAATTCACCCCTCCACTTT. The chain couples TRBV30 to TRBJ1-6; D possibly corresponds to TRBD1 (5 bases). CDR1 and CDR2 (germline): GTSNPN, SVGIG (reference sequence). CDR3 size: 17 residues.